This T cell receptor beta chain was captured by sequencing in a study of T cells in Graves' hyperthyroidism and ophthalmopathy. Overall study results and limits: Clonotypes that were expanded in thyroid above 0.001 mostly appeared in blood too. It was a median roughly six months before onset that the model predicted ophthalmopathy. A model using 13 V-J features told ophthalmopathy apart from stable hyperthyroidism.

The sample holds many counts of this clonotype. Its specificity is not known. Researchers amplified the TCR beta CDR3 regions from RNA transcripts. Initially, a first-round RT-PCR of the TCR CDR3 employed the HTBI primer set. A single record per CDR3 protein comes from TCRdb applying MiXCR to the multiplex PCR reads. Of 250,000 to 400,000 distinct CDR3 sequences in the sample, 12% to 15% are singletons; the top ten hold roughly 35%. PBMCs were obtained from approximately 10 ml fresh peripheral blood. Sequenced sample: blood. The sequence came from a woman between 40 and 50 years old with Graves' ophthalmopathy.

CDR3 residues: CASSPISGWRGGTDTQYF. The CDR3 DNA follows: TGTGCCAGCAGTCCGATATCAGGGTGGAGGGGGGGCACAGATACGCAGTATTTT. V is TRBV27 and J is TRBJ2-3, with D perhaps TRBD1 or TRBD2 (6 bases each). V was pared by 5 bases and J by 1 base, with 22 bases between. CDR1 is MNHEY, CDR2 SMNVEV, per germline (reference sequence). The CDR3 is 18 residues long.